The 9 T cell receptor beta chains below come from one sample, sequenced in a study of human T cells and chemical hapten exposure. Noted time point: patch test 1, 2 weeks after DPC sensitization. Noted treatment: therapeutic diphenylcyclopropenone sensitization with weekly scalp DPC. Via MiXCR, TCRdb re-called the RACE reads, giving one row per CDR3 protein. The sample carries 300,000 to 400,000 distinct CDR3 sequences, 6% to 8.5% recorded once. The sample was whole blood, taken in connection with sensitization to the hapten diphenylcyclopropenone (DPC). These receptors came from a woman in her late teens or twenties with alopecia areata. Some clones in this sample may be carry-over from other donors' samples.

The genes are TRBV18 and TRBJ2-1, with 9 bases that match TRBD1. CDR1 KGHSH and CDR2 LQKENI come from the germline V gene. V lost 3 bases and J lost 6; bases outside the gene matches: 9. CDR3 length equals 16 residues. CDR3 sequence: CASSPLLGQGANEQFF. The CDR3 nucleotides read TGTGCCAGCTCACCCCTGCTGGGACAGGGAGCCAATGAGCAGTTCTTC.

This clonotype has just a few counts. This chain joins TRBV29-1 and TRBJ2-7; 7 nucleotides match TRBD1. With 7 bases clipped from V and 3 bases from J, the junction kept 9 bases outside the gene matches. Germline values: CDR1 SQVTM, CDR2 ANQGSEA. The CDR3 covers 13 residues. The DNA for the CDR3 is TGCAGCGCGATTACAGGGGATCGCTACGAGCAGTACTTC. Translated: CSAITGDRYEQYF.

This clonotype was detected ten times or more. The chain couples TRBV2 to TRBJ2-1; D is uncertain. V was pared by 1 base and J by 6 bases, with 4 bases between. From germline, CDR1 is SNHLY and CDR2 FYNNEI. CDR3 length equals 12 residues. The CDR3 is CASSEGPNEQFF. CDR3 in DNA: TGTGCCAGCAGTGAAGGGCCCAATGAGCAGTTCTTC.

This clonotype has ten or more counts. V is TRBV7-3 and J is TRBJ1-1; D not resolved. CDR3 size: 13 residues. Trimming removed 3 bases from V and 1 base from J, with 6 bases in between. The V gene's germline CDR1 is SGHTA and CDR2 FQGTGA. As DNA, the CDR3 is TGTGCCAGCAGCTTCCCTTCGAACACTGAAGCTTTCTTT. It is translated as CASSFPSNTEAFF.

This clonotype was seen only a few times. This chain uses TRBV27 with TRBJ1-1; 8 bases match TRBD1. This CDR3 comprises 16 residues. After removal of 8 bases from V and 0 bases from J, the junction contained 11 bases not matched to a gene. The germline gives CDR1 MNHEY, CDR2 SMNVEV (reference sequence). The CDR3 spells CASPRGQANMNTEAFF. The CDR3 nucleotides are TGTGCCAGCCCCAGGGGGCAGGCGAACATGAACACTGAAGCTTTCTTT.

The chain couples TRBV28 to TRBJ2-6; D remains unclear. The CDR3 covers 16 residues. Between the trimmed V and J ends, which lost 7 bases and 0 bases, there was a span of 13 bases. Germline V lookup: CDR1 MDHEN, CDR2 SYDVKM. The CDR3 nucleotides are TGTGCCAGCATCCCTTCGGCTTCCTCTGGGGCCAACGTCCTGACTTTC. It specifies CASIPSASSGANVLTF.

Comment on this clonotype: A much larger clone is a single base away; this may be a read error. The chain couples TRBV25-1 to TRBJ2-5; TRBD1 matches 8 bases. The length of the CDR3 is 15 residues. Germline CDR1 is MGHDK and CDR2 is SYGVNS. CDR3 protein: CASSVSDRVQEIQYF. DNA of the CDR3: TGTGCCAGCAGCGTATCGGACAGGGTCCAAGAGATCCAGTACTTC.

The chain uses TRBV12-3 or TRBV12-4 and TRBJ2-3; TRBD1 is a possible D gene (7 bases). The CDR3 contains 16 residues. The germline V and J ends were trimmed by 6 bases and 2 bases, with 18 bases remaining between them. CDR3 DNA: TGTGCCAGCAGCCTCGGAGGGGGCGTCGCCACAGATACGCAGTATTTT. Translation: CASSLGGGVATDTQYF.

The chain carries TRBV25-1 and TRBJ1-3, with unresolved D. Deletions cut 3 bases from V and 3 bases from J, with 0 bases between. Germline V gene data show CDR1 as MGHDK and CDR2 as SYGVNS. CDR3 length equals 11 residues. The CDR3 nucleotides read TGTGCCAGCAGTGATGGAAACACCATATATTTT. Amino acids: CASSDGNTIYF.